This T cell receptor (beta chain) was sequenced during a study of blood T cell repertoires in COVID-19. For the study at large: Sample material is recorded as cDNA or gDNA derived from T cells, B-cell-depleted T cells, or PBMCs.

Two negative PCRs, clearance, or symptom resolution characterized the recovered Cohort 3 donors. Assay used: immunoSEQ multiplex PCR; TCRdb lists only in-frame clones, some missing. The table shows over 200,000 clones, with 70% to 90% occurring only once. Only a few counts were recorded for this clone. V trimming: 3 bases; J trimming: 5 bases; junction bases outside the gene matches: 11. The CDR3 loop spans 17 amino acids. Germline lookup yields CDR1 KGHDR and CDR2 SFDVKD. The clonotype comes from a man aged 25-45 years who had recovered from COVID-19. The sample was PBMCs or T cells enriched from blood (not recorded which). The chain joins TRBV24-1 to TRBJ1-2, with TRBD1 matching 10 bases. CDR3 bases: TGTGCCACCAGTGATACCCGGACAGGGGGGGATAGTTATGGCTACACCTTC. Protein sequence: CATSDTRTGGDSYGYTF.